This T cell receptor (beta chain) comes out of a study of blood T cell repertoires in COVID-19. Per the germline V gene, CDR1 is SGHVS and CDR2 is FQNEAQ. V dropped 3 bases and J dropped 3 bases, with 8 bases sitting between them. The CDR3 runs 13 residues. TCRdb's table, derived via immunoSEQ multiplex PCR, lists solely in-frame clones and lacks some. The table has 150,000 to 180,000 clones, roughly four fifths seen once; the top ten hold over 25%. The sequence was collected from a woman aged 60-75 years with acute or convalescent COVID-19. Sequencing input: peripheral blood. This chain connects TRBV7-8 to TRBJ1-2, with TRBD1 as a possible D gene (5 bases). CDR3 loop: CASSFDRDYGYTF. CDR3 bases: TGTGCCAGCAGCTTCGACAGAGACTATGGCTACACCTTC.